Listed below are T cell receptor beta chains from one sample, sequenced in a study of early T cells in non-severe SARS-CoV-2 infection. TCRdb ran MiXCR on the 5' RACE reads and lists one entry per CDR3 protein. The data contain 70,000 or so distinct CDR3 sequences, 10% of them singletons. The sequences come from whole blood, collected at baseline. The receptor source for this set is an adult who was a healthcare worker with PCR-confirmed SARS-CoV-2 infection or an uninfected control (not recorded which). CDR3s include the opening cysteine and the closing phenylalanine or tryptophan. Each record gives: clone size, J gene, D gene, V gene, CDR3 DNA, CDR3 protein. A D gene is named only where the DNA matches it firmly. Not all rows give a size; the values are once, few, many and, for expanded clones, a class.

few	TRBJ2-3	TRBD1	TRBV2	TGTGCCAGCAGAACAGGGGGCAGCACAGATACGCAGTATTTT	CASRTGGSTDTQYF
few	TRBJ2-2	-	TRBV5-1	TGCGCCAGCAGCTTGGCCGGAGGGGGAACCGGGGAGCTGTTTTTT	CASSLAGGGTGELFF
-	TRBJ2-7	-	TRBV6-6	TGTGCCAGCAGCCCCAGGTGGGGGCATAGCTCCTACGAGCAGTACTTC	CASSPRWGHSSYEQYF
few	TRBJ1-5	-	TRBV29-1	TGCAGCGTTGCACAGGGAAACAATCAGCCCCAGCATTTT	CSVAQGNNQPQHF
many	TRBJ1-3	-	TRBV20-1	TGCAGTGCTAGGGCCGCTGGAAACACCATATATTTT	CSARAAGNTIYF
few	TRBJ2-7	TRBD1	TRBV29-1	TGCAGCGTTGGGACAGGAAAAATCTACAGCGAGCAGTACTTC	CSVGTGKIYSEQYF
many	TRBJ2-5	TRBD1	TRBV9	TGTGCCAGCAGCGAGGACAGGGGCCACGAGACCCAGTACTTC	CASSEDRGHETQYF
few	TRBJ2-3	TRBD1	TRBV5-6	TGTGCCAGCAGCTTACCGGGACAGTTAGGGGGCACAGATACGCAGTATTTT	CASSLPGQLGGTDTQYF
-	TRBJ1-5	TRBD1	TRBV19	TGTGCCAGTAGTAAGGGGGAGACAGGGAGGAAGGGCAATCAGCCCCAGCATTTT	CASSKGETGRKGNQPQHF
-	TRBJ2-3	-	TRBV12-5	TGTGCTAGTGGTTTGCATGGGATTCCCACAGATACGCAGTATTTT	CASGLHGIPTDTQYF
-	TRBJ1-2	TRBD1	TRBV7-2	TGTGCCAGCAGCTTAGGGCCGGGACAGCCCATCTATGGCTACACCTTC	CASSLGPGQPIYGYTF
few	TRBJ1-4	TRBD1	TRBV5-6	TGTGCCAGCAGCCCCAGGGGGCGAGGTGAAAAACTGTTTTTT	CASSPRGRGEKLFF
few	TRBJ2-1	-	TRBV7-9	TGTGCCAGCAGCTTAACCGAAGCCCCCTACAATGAGCAGTTCTTC	CASSLTEAPYNEQFF
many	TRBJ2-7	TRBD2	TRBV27	TGTGCCAGCAGTTTCTCACAGCGGGGGAACTACGAGCAGTACTTC	CASSFSQRGNYEQYF
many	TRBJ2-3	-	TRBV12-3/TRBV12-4	TGTGCCAGCAGCCCCACCGGACGGACCACAGATACGCAGTATTTT	CASSPTGRTTDTQYF
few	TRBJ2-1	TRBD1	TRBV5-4	TGTGCCAGCAGTACCGACAGGGCAAGCTCCTACAATGAGCAGTTCTTC	CASSTDRASSYNEQFF
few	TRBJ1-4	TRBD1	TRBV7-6	TGTGCCAGCAGGGAGACAGGGGGCGCAGACGAAAAACTGTTTTTT	CASRETGGADEKLFF